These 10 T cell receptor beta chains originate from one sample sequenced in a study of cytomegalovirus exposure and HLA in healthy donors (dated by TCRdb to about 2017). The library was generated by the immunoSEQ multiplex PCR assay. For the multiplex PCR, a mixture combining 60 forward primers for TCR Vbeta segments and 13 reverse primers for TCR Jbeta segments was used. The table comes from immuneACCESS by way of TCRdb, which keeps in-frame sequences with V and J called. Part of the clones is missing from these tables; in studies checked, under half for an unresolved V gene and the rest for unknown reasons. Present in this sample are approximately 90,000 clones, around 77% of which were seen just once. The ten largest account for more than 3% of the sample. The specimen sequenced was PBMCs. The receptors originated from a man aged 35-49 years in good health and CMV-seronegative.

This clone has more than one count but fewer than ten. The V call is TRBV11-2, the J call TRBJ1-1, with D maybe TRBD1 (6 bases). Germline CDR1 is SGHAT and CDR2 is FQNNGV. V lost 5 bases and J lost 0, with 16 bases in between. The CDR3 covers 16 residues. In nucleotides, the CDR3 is TGTGCCAGCAGCCCCGGACAGTTCGTTATGAACACTGAAGCTTTCTTT. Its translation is CASSPGQFVMNTEAFF.

The CDR3 bases are TGCGCCAGCAGCTTAGGTGGGACAGGGGCCTATGGCTACACCTTC. This codes for CASSLGGTGAYGYTF. The chain employs TRBV5-1 and TRBJ1-2, with 10 nucleotides matching TRBD1. The CDR3 length is 15 residues. V trimming: 2 bases; J trimming: 4 bases; junction bases outside the gene matches: 5. CDR1 and CDR2 (germline): SGHRS, YFSETQ.

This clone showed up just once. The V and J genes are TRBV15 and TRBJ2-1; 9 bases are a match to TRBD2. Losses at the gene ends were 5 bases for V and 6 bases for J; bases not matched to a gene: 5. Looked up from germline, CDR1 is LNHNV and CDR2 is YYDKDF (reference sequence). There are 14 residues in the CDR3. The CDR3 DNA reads TGTGCCACCAGCGTCGGGACTAGCATCAATGAGCAGTTCTTC. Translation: CATSVGTSINEQFF. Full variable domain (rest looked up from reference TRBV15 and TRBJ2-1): DAMVIQNPRYQVTQFGKPVTLSCSQTLNHNVMYWYQQKSSQAPKLLFHYYDKDFNNEADTPDNFQSRRPNTSFCFLDIRSPGLGDTAMYLCATSVGTSINEQFFGPGTRLTVL.

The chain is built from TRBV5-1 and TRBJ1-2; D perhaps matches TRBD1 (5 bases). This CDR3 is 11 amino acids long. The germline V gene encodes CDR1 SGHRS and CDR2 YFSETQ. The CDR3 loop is CGHMGGYGYTF. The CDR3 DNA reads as TGCGGCCACATGGGGGGATATGGCTACACCTTC.

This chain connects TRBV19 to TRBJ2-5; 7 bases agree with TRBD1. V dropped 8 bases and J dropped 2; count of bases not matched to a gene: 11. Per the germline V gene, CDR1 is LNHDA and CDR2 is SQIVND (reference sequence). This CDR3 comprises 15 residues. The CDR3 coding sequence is TGTGCCAGTCCCCCCCTCACAGGGGAACAAGAGACCCAGTACTTC. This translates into CASPPLTGEQETQYF.

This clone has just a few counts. This CDR3 is CASSPPGGGNNEKLFF. Written as DNA, the CDR3 is TGTGCCAGCAGCCCCCCGGGAGGGGGAAATAATGAAAAACTGTTTTTT. The genes are TRBV7-9 and TRBJ1-4, with D maybe TRBD1 (6 bases). The CDR3 contains 16 residues. Trimming removed 5 bases from V and 4 bases from J, with 17 bases in between. Germline V gene lookup returns CDR1 SEHNR and CDR2 FQNEAQ (reference sequence).

The CDR3 here is CAIRRDRGCYYGYTF. In DNA form, the CDR3 reads TGCGCCATCCGCCGGGACAGGGGGTGTTACTATGGCTACACCTTC. This sequence joins TRBV10-1 and TRBJ1-2, with 11 nucleotides matching TRBD1. The germline V gene encodes CDR1 WNHNN and CDR2 SYGVQD (reference sequence). V dropped 10 bases and J dropped 3; count of bases not matched to a gene: 10. The CDR3 loop spans 15 amino acids.

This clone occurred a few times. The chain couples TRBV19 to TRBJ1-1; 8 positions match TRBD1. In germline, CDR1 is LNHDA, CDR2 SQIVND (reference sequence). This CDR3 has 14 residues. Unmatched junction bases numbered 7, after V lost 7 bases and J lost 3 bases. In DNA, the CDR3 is TGTGCCAGTACTTCACGGACAGGGCACACTGAAGCTTTCTTT. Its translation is CASTSRTGHTEAFF.

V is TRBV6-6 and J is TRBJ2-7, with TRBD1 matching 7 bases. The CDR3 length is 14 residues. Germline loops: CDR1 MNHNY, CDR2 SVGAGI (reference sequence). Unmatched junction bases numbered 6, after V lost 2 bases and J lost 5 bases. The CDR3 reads CASSYPGGRNEQYF. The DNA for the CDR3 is TGTGCCAGCAGTTACCCAGGGGGAAGAAACGAGCAGTACTTC.

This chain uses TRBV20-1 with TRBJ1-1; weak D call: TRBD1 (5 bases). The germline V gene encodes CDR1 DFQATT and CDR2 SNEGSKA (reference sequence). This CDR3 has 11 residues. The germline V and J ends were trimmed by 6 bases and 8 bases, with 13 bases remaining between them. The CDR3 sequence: CSAKGDWEAFF. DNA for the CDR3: TGCAGTGCGAAAGGGGATTGGGAAGCTTTCTTT.